This T cell receptor beta chain was identified in a study of human T cells and chemical hapten exposure. Study-level findings and limits: DPC sensitization left the count of TCRs above 1 in 1000 unchanged.

Comments on this clonotype: The antigen is unknown.

TCRdb independently ran MiXCR on the RACE reads; one entry per CDR3 protein. The table has under 200,000 distinct CDR3 sequences, about 14% seen once; the top ten hold around 1.7%. Trimming removed 0 bases at V and 5 bases at J, with 11 bases between. The CDR3 is 14 residues long. Germline V CDR1 and CDR2: DFQATT, SNEGSKA (reference sequence). Time point meaning: patch test 1, 2 weeks after DPC sensitization. Documented treatment: therapeutic diphenylcyclopropenone sensitization with weekly scalp DPC. The source material was whole blood, sampled in connection with sensitization to the hapten diphenylcyclopropenone (DPC). The sequence was collected from a woman younger than 45 with alopecia areata. Some clones in this sample may be carry-over from other donors' samples. This chain connects TRBV20-1 to TRBJ2-1; D gene uncertain. The DNA for the CDR3 is TGCAGTGCTAGAGATCTTGCTGGAAACAATGAGCAGTTCTTC. Translation gives CSARDLAGNNEQFF.